The entry below describes one T cell receptor (beta chain). This specimen comes from a study of blood T cell repertoires in COVID-19. Overall study: Acute-phase and convalescent COVID-19 samples originated in the United States, Italy and Spain. Sources were T cells, B-cell-depleted T cells, or PBMCs; the material itself was cDNA or gDNA.

Original processing notes: How many nucleated cells were present was estimated from reference gene primer amplification. Some clones are missing from TCRdb's copy, which holds only in-frame ones; the method was immunoSEQ multiplex PCR. V and J calls and clone size come straight from that table; D and trimming were deduced from the DNA. The table has about 390,000 clones, about 87% seen once; the top ten hold about 2.3%. Patients at the Seattle site were enrolled during active infection and followed longitudinally. The V end was cut by 3 bases, the J end by 7 bases, with 13 bases between. Germline values: CDR1 SGDLS, CDR2 YYNGEE. The CDR3 is 14 residues long.

The sample comprised peripheral blood. This TCR derives from a woman aged 55-70 years with COVID-19, enrolled during active disease. The chain recombines TRBV9 with TRBJ2-2; D might be TRBD1 (6 bases). As DNA, the CDR3 is TGTGCCAGCAGCGCAAGCGGACAGTACGGGGAGCTGTTTTTT. Protein sequence: CASSASGQYGELFF.